This T cell receptor (beta chain) was recorded in a study of identical twins. Whole-study findings and limits: Out-of-frame TCR alpha sharing observed in monozygotic twins exceeded model estimates. Whereas memory repertoires showed no such difference, abundant cord blood beta clonotypes carried fewer insertions.

CDR1 is LGHNA, CDR2 YNFKEQ, per germline. Trimming left V 0 bases short and J 4 bases short, with 16 bases between. This CDR3 spans 16 amino acids. Template switching created a universal primer site, and the cDNA included unique molecular identifiers. Each CDR3 protein gets one entry after TCRdb re-called the 5' RACE reads with MiXCR. The data hold hundreds of thousands of distinct CDR3 sequences, with 6% to 8.5% observed a single time. Note on this clonotype: The target antigen is unknown.

This sample was shared with a second study, whose subject was yellow fever vaccine responses in identical twins.

J is TRBJ2-7 and V is TRBV4-2; possible D gene TRBD2, 6 bases. The sequenced sample was CD8+ T cells sorted from blood. The TCR originated in a woman under 30 in good health. The DNA for the CDR3 is TGTGCCAGCAGCCAAGAACCGCGGGGCGGTGATTACGAGCAGTACTTC. Amino acids: CASSQEPRGGDYEQYF.